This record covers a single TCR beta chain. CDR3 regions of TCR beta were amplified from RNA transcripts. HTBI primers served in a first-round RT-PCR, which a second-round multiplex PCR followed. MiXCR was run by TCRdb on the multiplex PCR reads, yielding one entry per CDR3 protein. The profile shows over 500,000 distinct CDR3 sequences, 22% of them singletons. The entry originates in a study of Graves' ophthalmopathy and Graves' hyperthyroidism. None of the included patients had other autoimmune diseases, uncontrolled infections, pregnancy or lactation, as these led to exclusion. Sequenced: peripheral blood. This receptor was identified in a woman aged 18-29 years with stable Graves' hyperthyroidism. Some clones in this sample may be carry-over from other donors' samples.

CDR3 in DNA: TGTGCCTGGATTGAAGGAAGAGGCTACACCTTC. Its protein is CAWIEGRGYTF. The gene calls are TRBV30 and TRBJ1-2; the D is unclear. The V end lost 4 bases, the J end lost 8 bases, and 11 bases lay between the germline ends. The CDR3 runs 11 residues. Germline values: CDR1 GTSNPN, CDR2 SVGIG (reference sequence). The whole variable domain, filled in from reference TRBV30 and TRBJ1-2, reads SQTIHQWPATLVQPVGSPLSLECTVEGTSNPNLYWYRQAAGRGLQLLFYSVGIGQISSEVPQNLSASRPQDRQFILSSKKLLLSDSGFYLCAWIEGRGYTFGSGTRLTVV.